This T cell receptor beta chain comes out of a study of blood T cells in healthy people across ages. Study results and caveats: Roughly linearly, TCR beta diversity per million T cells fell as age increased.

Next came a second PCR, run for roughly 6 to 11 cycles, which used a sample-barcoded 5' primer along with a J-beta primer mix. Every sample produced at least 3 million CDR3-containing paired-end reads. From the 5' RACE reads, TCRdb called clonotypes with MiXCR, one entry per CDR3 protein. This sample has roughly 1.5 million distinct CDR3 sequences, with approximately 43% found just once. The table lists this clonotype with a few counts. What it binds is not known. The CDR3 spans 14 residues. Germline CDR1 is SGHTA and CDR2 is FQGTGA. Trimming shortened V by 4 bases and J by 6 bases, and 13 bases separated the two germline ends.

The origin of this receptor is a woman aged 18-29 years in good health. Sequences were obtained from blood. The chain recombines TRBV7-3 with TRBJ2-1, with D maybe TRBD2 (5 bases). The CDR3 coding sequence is TGTGCCAGCAGCTCTAGCCCCGGCGTCAATGAGCAGTTCTTC. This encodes CASSSSPGVNEQFF.